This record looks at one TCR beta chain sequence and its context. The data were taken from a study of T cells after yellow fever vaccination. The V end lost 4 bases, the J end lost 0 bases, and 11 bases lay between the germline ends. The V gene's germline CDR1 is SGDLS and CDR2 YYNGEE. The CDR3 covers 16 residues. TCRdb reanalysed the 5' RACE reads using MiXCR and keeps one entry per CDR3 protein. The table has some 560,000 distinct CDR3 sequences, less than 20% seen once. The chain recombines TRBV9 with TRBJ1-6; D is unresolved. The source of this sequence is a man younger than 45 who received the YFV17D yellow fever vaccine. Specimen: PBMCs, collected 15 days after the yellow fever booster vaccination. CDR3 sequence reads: CASSLDPSSYNSPLHF. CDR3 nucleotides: TGTGCCAGCAGCTTGGACCCGAGCTCCTATAATTCACCCCTCCACTTT.